This is a list of T cell receptor beta chains from one sample in a study of T cell responses to AZD1222 COVID-19 vaccine. TCRdb keeps only in-frame clones here, not all; method: immunoSEQ multiplex PCR. The table includes some 140,000 clones, roughly 90% detected once. Here the sequenced sample was peripheral blood, taken on day 0 of AZD1222 vaccination. The receptor set was obtained from an adult in good health. CDR3s include the opening cysteine and the closing phenylalanine or tryptophan. The D gene is left open where the match is weak. Not all rows give a size; the values are once, few, many and, for expanded clones, a class.

v_call: TRBV6-1
j_call: TRBJ1-2
d_call: -
cdr3_length: 14
clone_size: -
cdr3_nt: TGTGCCAGCAGTGAGACCGTCTCTAACTATGGCTACACCTTC
cdr3_aa: CASSETVSNYGYTF

v_call: TRBV4-2
j_call: TRBJ2-2
d_call: -
cdr3_length: 13
clone_size: -
cdr3_nt: TGTGCCAGCAGCCAGGGTCGTACCGGGGAGCTGTTTTTT
cdr3_aa: CASSQGRTGELFF

v_call: TRBV18
j_call: TRBJ2-2
d_call: -
cdr3_length: 14
clone_size: -
cdr3_nt: TGTGCCAGCTCTCTGTTTCCGATGACCGGGGAGCTGTTTTTT
cdr3_aa: CASSLFPMTGELFF

v_call: TRBV3-1/TRBV3-2
j_call: TRBJ1-1
d_call: TRBD1
cdr3_length: 13
clone_size: once
cdr3_nt: TGTGCCAGCAGCCCAAGACAGGGAGCTGAAGCTTTCTTT
cdr3_aa: CASSPRQGAEAFF

v_call: TRBV6-4
j_call: TRBJ1-3
d_call: TRBD1
cdr3_length: 16
clone_size: -
cdr3_nt: TGTGCCAGCAGGATGACAGGGGGGAACTCTGGAAACACCATATATTTT
cdr3_aa: CASRMTGGNSGNTIYF

v_call: TRBV29-1
j_call: TRBJ1-3
d_call: -
cdr3_length: 15
clone_size: few
cdr3_nt: TGCAGCGTTGTGGCAAGACAAAACTCTGGAAACACCATATATTTT
cdr3_aa: CSVVARQNSGNTIYF

v_call: TRBV7-9
j_call: TRBJ2-2
d_call: TRBD1
cdr3_length: 16
clone_size: -
cdr3_nt: TGTGCCAGCAGCTATACCAGGACAGGGAACACCGGGGAGCTGTTTTTT
cdr3_aa: CASSYTRTGNTGELFF

v_call: TRBV7-6
j_call: TRBJ1-1
d_call: -
cdr3_length: 15
clone_size: -
cdr3_nt: TGTGCCAGCAGCTTAGCAGCAGGACTGAACACTGAAGCTTTCTTT
cdr3_aa: CASSLAAGLNTEAFF

v_call: TRBV27
j_call: TRBJ1-2
d_call: -
cdr3_length: 13
clone_size: -
cdr3_nt: TGTGCCAGCAGCTACGGGATTAACTATGGCTACACCTTC
cdr3_aa: CASSYGINYGYTF

v_call: TRBV30
j_call: TRBJ1-1
d_call: TRBD1
cdr3_length: 12
clone_size: -
cdr3_nt: TGTGCCGGCAGGGGGGGGTACACTGAAGCTTTCTTT
cdr3_aa: CAGRGGYTEAFF

v_call: TRBV18
j_call: TRBJ2-2
d_call: TRBD2
cdr3_length: 16
clone_size: -
cdr3_nt: TGTGCCAGCTCATTCGCTAGCGGGAGAGGTTCCGGGGAGCTGTTTTTT
cdr3_aa: CASSFASGRGSGELFF

v_call: TRBV5-1
j_call: TRBJ2-2
d_call: TRBD1
cdr3_length: 15
clone_size: -
cdr3_nt: TGCGCCAGCAGAGTAACAGGGGGCAGCACCGGGGAGCTGTTTTTT
cdr3_aa: CASRVTGGSTGELFF

v_call: TRBV5-6
j_call: TRBJ1-4
d_call: TRBD1
cdr3_length: 14
clone_size: -
cdr3_nt: TGTGCCAGCAGCTTGGTAGGGGGCAGCGAAAAACTGTTTTTT
cdr3_aa: CASSLVGGSEKLFF

v_call: TRBV5-4
j_call: TRBJ2-3
d_call: TRBD2
cdr3_length: 15
clone_size: -
cdr3_nt: TGTGCCAGCAGCCCCCCTAGCGGGAGCACAGATACGCAGTATTTT
cdr3_aa: CASSPPSGSTDTQYF